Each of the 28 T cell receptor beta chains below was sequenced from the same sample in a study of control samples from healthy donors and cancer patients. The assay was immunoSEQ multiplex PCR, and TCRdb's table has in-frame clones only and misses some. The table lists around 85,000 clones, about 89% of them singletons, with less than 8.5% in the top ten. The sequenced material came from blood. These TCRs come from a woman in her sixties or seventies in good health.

The CDR3 region has the DNA TGTGCCAGTAGTATAGATCGCGAGGGGACAGGGGGCCCTACTAACTATGGCTACACCTTC. This translates into CASSIDREGTGGPTNYGYTF. The chain recombines TRBV19 with TRBJ1-2; 12 nucleotides line up with TRBD1. Losses at the gene ends were 0 bases for V and 0 bases for J; bases not matched to a gene: 11. The germline V gene encodes CDR1 LNHDA and CDR2 SQIVND (reference sequence). The CDR3 is 20 residues long.

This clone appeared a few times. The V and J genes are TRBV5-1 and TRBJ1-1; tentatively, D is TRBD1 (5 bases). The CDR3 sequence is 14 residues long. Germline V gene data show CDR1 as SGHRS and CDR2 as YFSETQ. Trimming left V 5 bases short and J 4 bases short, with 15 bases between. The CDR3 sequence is CASREQGLGTEAFF. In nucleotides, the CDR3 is TGCGCCAGCAGGGAGCAGGGTCTAGGCACTGAAGCTTTCTTT.

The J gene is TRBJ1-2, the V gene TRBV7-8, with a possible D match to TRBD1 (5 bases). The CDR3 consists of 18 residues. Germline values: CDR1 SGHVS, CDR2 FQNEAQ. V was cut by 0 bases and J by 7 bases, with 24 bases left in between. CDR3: CASSLARIDSRSSGGYTF. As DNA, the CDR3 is TGTGCCAGCAGCTTAGCGCGGATCGACAGTCGATCTTCGGGTGGCTACACCTTC.

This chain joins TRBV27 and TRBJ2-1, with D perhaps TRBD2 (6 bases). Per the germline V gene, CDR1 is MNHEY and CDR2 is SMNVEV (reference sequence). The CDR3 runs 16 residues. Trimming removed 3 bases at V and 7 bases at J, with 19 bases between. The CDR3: CASSFGSGELTNEQFF. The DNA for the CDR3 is TGTGCCAGCAGTTTTGGCTCGGGGGAGTTAACGAATGAGCAGTTCTTC.

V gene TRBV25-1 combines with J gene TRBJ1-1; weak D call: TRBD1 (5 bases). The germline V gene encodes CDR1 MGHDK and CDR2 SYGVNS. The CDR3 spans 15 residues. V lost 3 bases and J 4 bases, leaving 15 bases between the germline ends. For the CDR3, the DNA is TGTGCCAGCAGTGACGCCAGGGCGGAGGGCACTGAAGCTTTCTTT. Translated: CASSDARAEGTEAFF.

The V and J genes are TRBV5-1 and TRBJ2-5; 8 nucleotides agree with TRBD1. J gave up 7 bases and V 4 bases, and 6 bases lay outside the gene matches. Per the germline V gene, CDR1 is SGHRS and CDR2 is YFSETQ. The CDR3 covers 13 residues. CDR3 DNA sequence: TGCGCCAGCAGCACCGGACAGGGTGGGACCCAGTACTTC. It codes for CASSTGQGGTQYF.

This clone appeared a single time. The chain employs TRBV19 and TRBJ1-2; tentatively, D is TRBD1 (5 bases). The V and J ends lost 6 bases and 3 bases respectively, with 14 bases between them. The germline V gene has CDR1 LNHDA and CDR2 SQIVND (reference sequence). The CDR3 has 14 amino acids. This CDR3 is CASSHLGQDYGYTF. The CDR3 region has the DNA TGTGCCAGTAGCCACCTCGGACAAGACTATGGCTACACCTTC.

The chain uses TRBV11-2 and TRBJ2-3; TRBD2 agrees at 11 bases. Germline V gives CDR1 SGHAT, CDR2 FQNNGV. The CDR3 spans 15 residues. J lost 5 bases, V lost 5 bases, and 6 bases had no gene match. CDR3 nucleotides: TGTGCCAGCAGCCTAGCGGGAGGACGAGGAGATACGCAGTATTTT. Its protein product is CASSLAGGRGDTQYF.

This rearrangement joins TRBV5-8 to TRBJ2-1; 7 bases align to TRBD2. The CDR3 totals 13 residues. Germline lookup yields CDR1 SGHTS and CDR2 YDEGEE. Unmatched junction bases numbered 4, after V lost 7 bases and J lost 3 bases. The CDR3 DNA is TGTGCCAGCGTCGCGGGAGTCTACAATGAGCAGTTCTTC. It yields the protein CASVAGVYNEQFF.

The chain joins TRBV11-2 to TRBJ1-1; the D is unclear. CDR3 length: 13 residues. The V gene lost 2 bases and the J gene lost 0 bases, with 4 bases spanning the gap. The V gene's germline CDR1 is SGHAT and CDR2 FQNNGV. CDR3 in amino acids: CASSLIMNTEAFF. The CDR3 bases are TGTGCCAGCAGCTTAATCATGAACACTGAAGCTTTCTTT.

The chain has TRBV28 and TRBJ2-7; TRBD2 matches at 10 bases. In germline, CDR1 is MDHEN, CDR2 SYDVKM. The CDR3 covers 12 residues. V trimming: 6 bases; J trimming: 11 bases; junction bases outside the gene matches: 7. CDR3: CASRYPGLAEYF. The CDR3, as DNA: TGTGCCAGCAGATACCCTGGACTAGCGGAGTACTTC.

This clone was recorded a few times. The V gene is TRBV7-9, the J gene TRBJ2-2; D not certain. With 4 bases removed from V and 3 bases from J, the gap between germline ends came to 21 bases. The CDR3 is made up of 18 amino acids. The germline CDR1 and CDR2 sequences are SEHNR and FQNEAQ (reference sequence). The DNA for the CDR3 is TGTGCCAGCAGCTCCACGTCCAAATCAGAGACCTACACCGGGGAGCTGTTTTTT. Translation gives CASSSTSKSETYTGELFF.

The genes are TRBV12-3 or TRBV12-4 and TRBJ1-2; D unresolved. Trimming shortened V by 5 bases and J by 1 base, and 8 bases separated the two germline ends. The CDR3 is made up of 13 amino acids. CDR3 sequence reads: CASSTQDNYGYTF. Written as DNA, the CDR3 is TGTGCCAGCAGTACTCAGGATAACTATGGCTACACCTTC.

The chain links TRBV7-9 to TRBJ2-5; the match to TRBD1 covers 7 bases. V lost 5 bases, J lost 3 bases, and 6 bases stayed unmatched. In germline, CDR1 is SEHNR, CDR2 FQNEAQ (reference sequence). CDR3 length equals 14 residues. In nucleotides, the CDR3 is TGTGCCAGCAGCAATTCCGGGACAGAAGAGACCCAGTACTTC. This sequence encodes CASSNSGTEETQYF.

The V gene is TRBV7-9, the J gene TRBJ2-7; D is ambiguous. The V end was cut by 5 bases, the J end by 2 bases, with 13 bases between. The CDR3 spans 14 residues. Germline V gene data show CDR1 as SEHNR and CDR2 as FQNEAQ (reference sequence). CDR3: CASSPVGPTYEQYF. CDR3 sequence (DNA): TGTGCCAGCAGCCCAGTAGGACCAACCTACGAGCAGTACTTC.

The chain's CDR3 is CASSLRQGGTEAFF. In nucleotides, the CDR3 is TGTGCCAGCAGCTTACGACAGGGAGGCACTGAAGCTTTCTTT. The V gene is TRBV11-2, the J gene TRBJ1-1; 7 bases match TRBD1. Germline CDR1 and CDR2: SGHAT and FQNNGV. The CDR3 consists of 14 residues. The trim removed 2 bases at V and 4 bases at J, leaving 4 bases unmatched.

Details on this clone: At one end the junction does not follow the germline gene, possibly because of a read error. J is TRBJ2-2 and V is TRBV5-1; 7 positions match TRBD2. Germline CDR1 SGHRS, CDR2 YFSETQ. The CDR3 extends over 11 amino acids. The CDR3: CASSPGGGLFF. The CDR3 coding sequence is TGCGCCAGCAGCCCGGGCGGGGGGCTGTTTTTT. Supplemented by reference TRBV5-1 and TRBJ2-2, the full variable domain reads KAGVTQTPRYLIKTRGQQVTLSCSPISGHRSVSWYQQTPGQGLQFLFEYFSETQRNKGNFPGRFSGRQFSNSRSEMNVSTLELGDSALYLCASSPGGGLFFGEGSRLTVL.

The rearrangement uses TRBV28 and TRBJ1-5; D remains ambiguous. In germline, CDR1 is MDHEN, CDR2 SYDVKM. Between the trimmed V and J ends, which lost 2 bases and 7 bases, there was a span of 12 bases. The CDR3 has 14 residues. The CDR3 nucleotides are TGTGCCAGCAGTTTAAGCCGGGTCCGACAGCCCCAGCATTTT. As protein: CASSLSRVRQPQHF.

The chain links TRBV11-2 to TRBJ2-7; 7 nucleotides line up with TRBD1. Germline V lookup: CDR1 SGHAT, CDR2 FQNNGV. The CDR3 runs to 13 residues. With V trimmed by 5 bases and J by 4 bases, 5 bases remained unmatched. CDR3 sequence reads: CASSRTGKYEQYF. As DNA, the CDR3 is TGTGCCAGCAGCCGGACAGGTAAATACGAGCAGTACTTC.

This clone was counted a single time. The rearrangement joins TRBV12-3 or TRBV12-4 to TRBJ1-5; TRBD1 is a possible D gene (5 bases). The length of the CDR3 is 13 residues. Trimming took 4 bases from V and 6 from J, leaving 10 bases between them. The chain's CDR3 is CASSSQGSQPQHF. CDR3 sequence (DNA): TGTGCCAGCAGTTCCCAGGGTTCTCAGCCCCAGCATTTT.

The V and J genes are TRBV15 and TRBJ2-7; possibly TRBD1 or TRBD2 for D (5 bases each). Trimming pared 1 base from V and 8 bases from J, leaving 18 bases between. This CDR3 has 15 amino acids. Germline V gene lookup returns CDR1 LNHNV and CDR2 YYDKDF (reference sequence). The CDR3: CATSRARDGQMKQYF. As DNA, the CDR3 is TGTGCCACCAGCAGAGCTCGGGACGGGCAAATGAAGCAGTACTTC.

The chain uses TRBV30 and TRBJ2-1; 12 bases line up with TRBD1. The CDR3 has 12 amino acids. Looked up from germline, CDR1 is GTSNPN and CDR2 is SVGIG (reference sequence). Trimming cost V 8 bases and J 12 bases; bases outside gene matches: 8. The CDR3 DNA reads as TGTGCCGCGGGACAGGGGGCTCCCCGGCAGTTCTTC. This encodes CAAGQGAPRQFF.

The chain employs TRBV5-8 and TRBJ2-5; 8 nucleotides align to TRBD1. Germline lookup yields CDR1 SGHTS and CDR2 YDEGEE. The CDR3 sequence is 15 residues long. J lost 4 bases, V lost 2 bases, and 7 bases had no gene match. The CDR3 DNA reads TGTGCCAGCAGCTTAGGACAGGGCGGGCGAGAGACCCAGTACTTC. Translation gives CASSLGQGGRETQYF.

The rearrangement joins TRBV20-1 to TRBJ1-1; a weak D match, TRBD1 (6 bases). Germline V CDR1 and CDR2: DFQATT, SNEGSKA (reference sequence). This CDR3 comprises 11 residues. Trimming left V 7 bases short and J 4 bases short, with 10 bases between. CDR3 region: CSGIRGTEAFF. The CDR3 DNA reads TGCAGTGGGATCAGGGGCACTGAAGCTTTCTTT.

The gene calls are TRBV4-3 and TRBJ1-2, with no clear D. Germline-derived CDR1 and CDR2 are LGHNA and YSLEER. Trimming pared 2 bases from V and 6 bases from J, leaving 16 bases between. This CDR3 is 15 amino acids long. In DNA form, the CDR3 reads TGCGCCAGCAGCCAATCACCGGGAAGGGAAAATGGCTACACCTTC. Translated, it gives CASSQSPGRENGYTF.

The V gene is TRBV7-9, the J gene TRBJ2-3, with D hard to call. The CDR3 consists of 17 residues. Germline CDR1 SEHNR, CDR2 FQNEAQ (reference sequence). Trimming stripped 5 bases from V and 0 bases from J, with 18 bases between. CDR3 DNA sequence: TGTGCCAGCAGCCCCCGGTTAGGGATCTATAGCACAGATACGCAGTATTTT. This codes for CASSPRLGIYSTDTQYF.

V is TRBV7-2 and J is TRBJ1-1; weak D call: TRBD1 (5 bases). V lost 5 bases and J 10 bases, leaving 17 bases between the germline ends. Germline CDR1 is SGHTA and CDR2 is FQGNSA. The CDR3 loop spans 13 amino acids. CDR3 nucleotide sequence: TGTGCCAGCAGCCCCCTCGGGTCCGGGGGAGCTTTCTTT. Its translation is CASSPLGSGGAFF.

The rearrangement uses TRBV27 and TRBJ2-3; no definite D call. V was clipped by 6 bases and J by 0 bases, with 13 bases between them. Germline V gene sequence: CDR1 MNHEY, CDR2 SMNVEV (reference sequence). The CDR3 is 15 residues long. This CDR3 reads CASRPIVGSTDTQYF. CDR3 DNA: TGTGCCAGCAGGCCAATCGTTGGAAGCACAGATACGCAGTATTTT.